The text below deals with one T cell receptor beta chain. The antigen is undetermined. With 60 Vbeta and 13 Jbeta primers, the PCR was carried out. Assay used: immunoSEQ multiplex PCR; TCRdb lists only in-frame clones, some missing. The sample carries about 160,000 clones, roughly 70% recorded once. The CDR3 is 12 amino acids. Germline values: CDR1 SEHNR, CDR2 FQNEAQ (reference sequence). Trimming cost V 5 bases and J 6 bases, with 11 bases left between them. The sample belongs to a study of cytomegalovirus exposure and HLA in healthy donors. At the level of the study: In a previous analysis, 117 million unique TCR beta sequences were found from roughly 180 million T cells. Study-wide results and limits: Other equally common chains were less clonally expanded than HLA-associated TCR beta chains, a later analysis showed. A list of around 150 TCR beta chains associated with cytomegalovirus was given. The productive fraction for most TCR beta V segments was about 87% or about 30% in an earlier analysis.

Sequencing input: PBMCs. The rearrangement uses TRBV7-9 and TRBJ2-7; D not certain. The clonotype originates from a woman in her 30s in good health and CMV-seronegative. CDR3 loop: CASSPRELEQYF. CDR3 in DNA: TGTGCCAGCAGCCCACGCGAGCTCGAGCAGTACTTC.